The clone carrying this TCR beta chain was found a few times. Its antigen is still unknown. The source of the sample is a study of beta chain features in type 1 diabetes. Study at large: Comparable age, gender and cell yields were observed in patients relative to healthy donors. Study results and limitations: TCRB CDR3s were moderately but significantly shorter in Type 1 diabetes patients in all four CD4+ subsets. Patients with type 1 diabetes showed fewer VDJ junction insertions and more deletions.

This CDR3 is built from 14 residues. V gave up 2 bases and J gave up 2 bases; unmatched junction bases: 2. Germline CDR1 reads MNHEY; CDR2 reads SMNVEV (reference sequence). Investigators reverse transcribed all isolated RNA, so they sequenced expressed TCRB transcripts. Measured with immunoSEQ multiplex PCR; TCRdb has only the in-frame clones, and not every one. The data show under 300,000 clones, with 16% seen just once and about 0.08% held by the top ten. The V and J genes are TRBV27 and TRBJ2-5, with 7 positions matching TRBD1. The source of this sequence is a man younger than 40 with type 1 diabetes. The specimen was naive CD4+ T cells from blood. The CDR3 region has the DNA TGTGCCAGCAGTTTAAACAGGGGTCAAGAGACCCAGTACTTC. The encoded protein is CASSLNRGQETQYF.